This T cell receptor beta chain comes out of a study of blood T cell repertoires in COVID-19. Here immunoSEQ multiplex PCR was the method, and the copy in TCRdb shows in-frame clones only, minus some. The data show fewer than 500,000 clones, around 90% seen once. Participants came from under 30 US areas, aged roughly 18 to 89 years. What the recovered Cohort 3 donors had was two negative PCRs, clearance, or symptom resolution. V lost 7 bases and J lost 7, with 14 bases in between. The germline gives CDR1 SGHDN, CDR2 FVKESK. CDR3 length equals 13 residues. This chain joins TRBV14 and TRBJ1-5; maybe TRBD1 (5 bases). Sequenced input: PBMCs or T cells enriched from blood (not recorded which). This sequence originates from a woman younger than 35 who had recovered from COVID-19. CDR3 region: CASTWGGVQPQHF. CDR3 coding DNA: TGTGCCAGCACCTGGGGGGGGGTCCAGCCCCAGCATTTT.